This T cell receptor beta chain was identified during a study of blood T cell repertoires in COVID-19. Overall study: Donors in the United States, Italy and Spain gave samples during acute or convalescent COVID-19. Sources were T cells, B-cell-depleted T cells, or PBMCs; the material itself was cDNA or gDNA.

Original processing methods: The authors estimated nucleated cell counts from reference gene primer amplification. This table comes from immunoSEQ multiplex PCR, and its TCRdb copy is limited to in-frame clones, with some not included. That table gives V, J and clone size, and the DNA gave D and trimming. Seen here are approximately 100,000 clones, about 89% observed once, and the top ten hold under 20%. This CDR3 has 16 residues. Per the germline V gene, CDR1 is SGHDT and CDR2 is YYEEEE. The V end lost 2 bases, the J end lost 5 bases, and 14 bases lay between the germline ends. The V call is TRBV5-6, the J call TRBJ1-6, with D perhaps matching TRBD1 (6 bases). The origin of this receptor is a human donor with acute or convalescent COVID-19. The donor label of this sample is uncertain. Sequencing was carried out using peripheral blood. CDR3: CASSFSAWDNNSPLHF. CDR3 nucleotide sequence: TGTGCCAGCAGCTTTAGTGCCTGGGACAATAATTCACCCCTCCACTTT.